The rows below give T cell receptor beta chains drawn from one sample of a study of T cell repertoires in cytomegalovirus infection. Each CDR3 protein gets one entry after TCRdb re-called the reads with MiXCR. The repertoire holds 290,000 or so distinct CDR3 sequences, about a tenth seen once, with approximately 2.3% in the top ten. Specimen: PBMCs. These receptors originate from a human donor in good health (CMV status not recorded). Some clones in this sample may be carry-over from other donors' samples. Each CDR3 is given with its conserved first and last residue. The D gene is left open where the match is weak. A clone size is listed for some rows: how often the clone was seen (once, few, many), or a class if it is expanded.

NA	many	TRBJ2-2	TRBV29-1	CSVEGAARTGELFF	TGCAGCGTTGAGGGGGCGGCCCGCACCGGGGAGCTGTTTTTT
NA	many	TRBJ1-4	TRBV7-2	CASSLEGGDRVFF	TGTGCCAGCAGCTTAGAAGGGGGGGACCGAGTGTTTTTT
NA	few	TRBJ2-5	TRBV28	CASSLEWGEETQYF	TGTGCCAGCAGTTTAGAGTGGGGGGAAGAGACCCAGTACTTC
NA	few	TRBJ1-2	TRBV28	CASSFSVKGYGYTF	TGTGCCAGCAGTTTTTCGGTCAAGGGCTATGGCTACACCTTC
NA	many	TRBJ2-5	TRBV19	CASSSQGHQETQYF	TGTGCCAGTAGTTCCCAGGGCCACCAAGAGACCCAGTACTTC
NA	NA	TRBJ2-4	TRBV20-1	CSARVPGHKNIQYF	TGCAGTGCTAGAGTACCGGGACATAAAAACATTCAGTACTTC
NA	many	TRBJ1-2	TRBV20-1	CSARDPQTGNYGYTF	TGCAGTGCTAGAGATCCCCAGACCGGAAACTATGGCTACACCTTC
NA	few	TRBJ1-5	TRBV6-6	CASSYSPEILPQPQHF	TGTGCCAGCAGTTACTCCCCGGAAATCCTCCCTCAGCCCCAGCATTTT
NA	NA	TRBJ2-1	TRBV7-6	CASSLMTGKEQFF	TGTGCCAGCAGCTTAATGACAGGTAAAGAGCAGTTCTTC
TRBD1	NA	TRBJ2-1	TRBV29-1	CSVRQGDYNEQFF	TGCAGCGTGAGACAGGGGGATTACAATGAGCAGTTCTTC
TRBD2	many	TRBJ2-3	TRBV20-1	CSARAGTSGGPNTQYF	TGCAGTGCTAGAGCCGGGACTAGCGGGGGGCCGAATACGCAGTATTTT
TRBD1	few	TRBJ2-3	TRBV20-1	CSAYRQGRSTDTQYF	TGCAGTGCTTATCGACAGGGGCGAAGCACAGATACGCAGTATTTT
TRBD1	NA	TRBJ2-5	TRBV20-1	CSATDRVGQETQYF	TGCAGTGCTACGGACAGGGTGGGCCAAGAGACCCAGTACTTC
TRBD2	many	TRBJ2-2	TRBV7-2	CASRGAGGNTGELFF	TGTGCCAGCAGAGGGGCGGGGGGAAACACCGGGGAGCTGTTTTTT
NA	many	TRBJ2-5	TRBV29-1	CSVALGPRETQYF	TGCAGCGTTGCGTTGGGCCCCCGAGAGACCCAGTACTTC
NA	NA	TRBJ2-1	TRBV20-1	CSALSGVSYNEQFF	TGCAGTGCTCTCTCAGGGGTATCCTACAATGAGCAGTTCTTC
NA	few	TRBJ2-2	TRBV5-4	CASSLALTGTSTGELFF	TGTGCCAGCAGCTTGGCGCTTACAGGGACGAGCACCGGGGAGCTGTTTTTT
TRBD1	many	TRBJ1-1	TRBV7-9	CASSIRQGVTEAFF	TGTGCCAGCAGCATACGACAGGGCGTCACTGAAGCTTTCTTT
NA	few	TRBJ2-1	TRBV19	CASSITTAGHNEQFF	TGTGCCAGTAGTATAACGACGGCGGGCCACAATGAGCAGTTCTTC
NA	few	TRBJ1-4	TRBV19	CASSFRVSHEKLFF	TGTGCCAGTAGTTTCAGGGTCTCGCATGAAAAACTGTTTTTT
NA	many	TRBJ2-2	TRBV12-3/TRBV12-4	CASSFQQNTGELFF	TGTGCCAGCAGTTTCCAACAGAACACCGGGGAGCTGTTTTTT
NA	many	TRBJ2-3	TRBV7-2	CASSAFLDTQYF	TGTGCCAGCAGCGCCTTTTTGGATACGCAGTATTTT
TRBD2	NA	TRBJ2-1	TRBV20-1	CSARRRTSGARGEQFF	TGCAGTGCTAGACGTCGGACTAGCGGGGCGAGGGGTGAGCAGTTCTTC
NA	NA	TRBJ2-3	TRBV6-5	CASSPRDHSDTQYF	TGTGCCAGCAGCCCTAGGGACCATTCAGATACGCAGTATTTT
NA	many	TRBJ2-3	TRBV6-1	CASSQGLVTDTQYF	TGTGCCAGCAGTCAAGGCCTAGTCACAGATACGCAGTATTTT
TRBD1	many	TRBJ1-2	TRBV12-3/TRBV12-4	CASSFNSGQGAYGYTF	TGTGCCAGCAGTTTCAATAGTGGACAGGGGGCCTATGGCTACACCTTC
TRBD1	many	TRBJ2-1	TRBV14	CASSQGEQGVPRNEQFF	TGTGCCAGCAGCCAAGGTGAACAGGGGGTACCGCGCAATGAGCAGTTCTTC
NA	many	TRBJ2-1	TRBV7-9	CASSLTGGRQFF	TGTGCCAGCAGCTTAACCGGGGGCCGGCAGTTCTTC
NA	many	TRBJ2-2	TRBV14	CASSQVGHPYGNTGELFF	TGTGCCAGCAGCCAAGTTGGGCACCCCTATGGGAACACCGGGGAGCTGTTTTTT
TRBD1	many	TRBJ2-2	TRBV7-9	CASSPGQIYTGELFF	TGTGCCAGCAGCCCGGGACAGATTTACACCGGGGAGCTGTTTTTT
TRBD1	NA	TRBJ2-5	TRBV18	CASSYRGQETQYF	TGTGCCAGCTCGTACAGGGGACAAGAGACCCAGTACTTC
NA	many	TRBJ2-1	TRBV6-5	CASSHGLPHEQFF	TGTGCCAGCAGTCATGGTCTGCCGCATGAGCAGTTCTTC
TRBD1	many	TRBJ2-2	TRBV12-3/TRBV12-4	CASSATGGGTGELFF	TGTGCCAGCAGTGCGACAGGGGGTGGAACCGGGGAGCTGTTTTTT
NA	few	TRBJ2-4	TRBV23-1	CASSCPPGPSKGTKNIQYF	TGCGCCAGCAGTTGCCCCCCCGGGCCCTCCAAAGGGACCAAAAACATTCAGTACTTC
NA	many	TRBJ2-1	TRBV7-3	CASSLSGDNEQFF	TGTGCCAGCAGCTTAAGTGGTGACAATGAGCAGTTCTTC
TRBD1	NA	TRBJ1-1	TRBV6-2/TRBV6-3	CASNGQGYAEAFF	TGTGCCAGCAATGGACAGGGGTACGCTGAAGCTTTCTTT
TRBD1	NA	TRBJ2-7	TRBV19	CASSISRDRVYEQYF	TGTGCCAGTAGTATAAGCCGGGACAGGGTCTACGAGCAGTACTTC
TRBD1	many	TRBJ2-6	TRBV5-4	CASSQGQGAYGANVLTF	TGTGCCAGCAGCCAGGGACAGGGGGCTTATGGGGCCAACGTCCTGACTTTC
NA	many	TRBJ1-2	TRBV14	CASSQTGTYYGYTF	TGTGCCAGCAGCCAAACCGGGACCTATTATGGCTACACCTTC
NA	once	TRBJ1-5	TRBV28	CASSNSGGRGQPQHF	TGTGCCAGCAGTAATTCGGGGGGCAGGGGACAGCCCCAGCATTTT
NA	few	TRBJ2-4	TRBV5-6	CASKDRAKNIQYF	TGTGCCAGCAAAGATAGAGCCAAAAACATTCAGTACTTC
NA	many	TRBJ2-2	TRBV2	CASSDVQLNTGELFF	TGTGCCAGCAGTGATGTACAGCTGAACACCGGGGAGCTGTTTTTT
TRBD2	NA	TRBJ2-2	TRBV4-2	CASSQGLAGNTGELFF	TGTGCCAGCAGCCAAGGACTAGCGGGGAACACCGGGGAGCTGTTTTTT
NA	many	TRBJ1-5	TRBV19	CASSIERSFNQPQHF	TGTGCCAGTAGTATAGAGAGGTCGTTTAATCAGCCCCAGCATTTT
TRBD1	many	TRBJ1-5	TRBV20-1	CSARETGGHQPQHF	TGCAGTGCTAGAGAGACAGGGGGCCATCAGCCCCAGCATTTT
TRBD1	many	TRBJ1-2	TRBV28	CAASDRGKDYGYTF	TGTGCCGCCTCAGACAGGGGAAAGGACTATGGCTACACCTTC
TRBD1	many	TRBJ2-2	TRBV5-1	CASSRTGTPGELFF	TGCGCCAGCAGCAGGACAGGGACCCCCGGGGAGCTGTTTTTT
TRBD1	many	TRBJ2-4	TRBV20-1	CSGRDRVKNIQYF	TGCAGTGGGCGGGACAGGGTCAAAAACATTCAGTACTTC
TRBD2	few	TRBJ2-5	TRBV29-1	CSVNLAGIQETQYF	TGCAGCGTTAACCTAGCGGGGATCCAAGAGACCCAGTACTTC
TRBD1	many	TRBJ1-1	TRBV6-5	CASSYGGTAEAFF	TGTGCCAGCAGTTACGGGGGGACAGCTGAAGCTTTCTTT
NA	NA	TRBJ1-2	TRBV14	CASSQYQDAPGLLYGYTF	TGTGCCAGCAGCCAATATCAAGATGCCCCGGGACTTCTCTATGGCTACACCTTC
NA	NA	TRBJ2-3	TRBV4-3	CASSQDPHGSSTDTQYF	TGCGCCAGCAGCCAAGACCCTCACGGATCAAGCACAGATACGCAGTATTTT
NA	many	TRBJ1-5	TRBV5-5	CASSLIGMGTPNQPQHF	TGTGCCAGCAGCTTGATTGGTATGGGGACGCCCAATCAGCCCCAGCATTTT